The clone carrying this T cell receptor (beta chain) was counted at least ten times. Its cognate antigen is unknown. CDR3 regions were amplified by Arm-PCR using iRepertoire HTBI primers to build TCR beta libraries. TCRdb ran MiXCR on the multiplex PCR reads and lists one entry per CDR3 protein. The repertoire holds some 250,000 distinct CDR3 sequences, under 20% seen once, with 14% in the top ten. The sample comes from a study of regulatory T cells in long-lasting Graves disease. General observations from the study: Persistent Graves' patients showed reduced TCR diversity versus newly diagnosed patients.

V was trimmed by 4 bases and J by 6 bases, leaving 16 bases between them. Germline V CDR1 and CDR2: DFQATT, SNEGSKA (reference sequence). The CDR3 contains 15 residues. This sample's time point: newly diagnosed GD, antithyroid drugs for less than 3 months. Researchers made the TCR library from RNA that was extracted from PBMCs. The same data also contributed to another study, on T cells in Graves' hyperthyroidism and ophthalmopathy. As that report states: A median around 6.4 months before onset, the model predicted ophthalmopathy.

The clonotype comes from a woman aged 25 to 39 with Graves disease. The source material was peripheral blood mononuclear cells (PBMCs), sampled at new diagnosis, from a patient treated with antithyroid drugs. This rearrangement joins TRBV20-1 to TRBJ1-6; a weak D match, TRBD1 (5 bases). The DNA of the CDR3 is TGCAGTGCTAAAGGGACCTCAAGCAGTAATTCACCCCTCCACTTT. Residues: CSAKGTSSSNSPLHF.